These T cell receptor beta chains were read from a single sample in a study of T cells in Graves' hyperthyroidism and ophthalmopathy. TCRdb called the multiplex PCR reads again in MiXCR, with one record for every CDR3 protein. Altogether 280,000 or so distinct CDR3 sequences are present, roughly 15% being singletons, with the ten largest covering 30% to 35%. Specimen: blood. These TCRs come from a woman in her forties or fifties with Graves' hyperthyroidism that later progressed to Graves' ophthalmopathy. Both conserved end residues are part of each CDR3. D genes are given only for firm matches. The size entry is marked missing in some rows and otherwise reads once, few, many or a size class.

clone size,D gene,J gene,CDR3 length,V gene,CDR3 protein,CDR3 DNA
-,-,TRBJ2-7,14,TRBV28,CASTATGRYYEQYF,TGTGCCAGCACCGCTACCGGGAGATACTACGAGCAGTACTTC
-,-,TRBJ1-1,11,TRBV29-1,CSVPGLTEAFF,TGCAGCGTTCCAGGGTTGACTGAAGCTTTCTTT
-,TRBD1,TRBJ1-6,15,TRBV11-2,CASSPSGTGNSPLHF,TGTGCCAGCAGCCCTTCAGGGACAGGGAATTCACCCCTCCACTTT
few,-,TRBJ2-7,15,TRBV28,CASSRPATLSYEQYF,TGTGCCAGTAGTCGGCCAGCCACCCTAAGCTACGAGCAGTACTTC
many,TRBD1,TRBJ1-1,17,TRBV5-1,CASSLVVSDRAPFDAFF,TGCGCCAGCAGCTTGGTAGTATCGGACAGGGCCCCTTTTGACGCTTTCTTT
many,-,TRBJ2-4,17,TRBV27,CASSLSWVGLAKNIQYF,TGTGCCAGCAGTTTATCGTGGGTGGGCCTAGCCAAAAACATTCAGTACTTC
few,-,TRBJ2-1,16,TRBV4-2,CASAAGSGISYNEQFF,TGTGCCAGCGCCGCCGGGTCCGGGATCTCCTACAATGAGCAGTTCTTC
many,TRBD1,TRBJ2-1,16,TRBV3-1,CASSHPGTGIGNEQFF,TGTGCCAGCAGCCATCCCGGGACAGGGATTGGCAATGAGCAGTTCTTC
many,-,TRBJ2-7,14,TRBV20-1,CSARENNYPYEQYF,TGCAGTGCTAGAGAGAACAATTACCCCTACGAGCAGTACTTC
many,-,TRBJ2-4,15,TRBV18,CASSPGGLDQNIQYF,TGTGCCAGCTCACCAGGGGGCTTGGACCAAAACATTCAGTACTTC
-,TRBD2,TRBJ2-1,18,TRBV25-1,CASSEYKKFGGEGNEQFF,TGTGCCAGCAGTGAATATAAGAAGTTCGGGGGGGAGGGCAATGAGCAGTTCTTC
many,TRBD2,TRBJ2-1,14,TRBV20-1,CSAWEAGGSNEQFF,TGCAGTGCTTGGGAAGCGGGAGGTAGCAATGAGCAGTTCTTC
many,-,TRBJ2-7,13,TRBV2,CASTRDFMNEQYF,TGTGCCAGCACGAGGGACTTTATGAACGAGCAGTACTTC
many,TRBD2,TRBJ2-1,15,TRBV2,CASRRLAGGYNEQFF,TGTGCCAGCAGGAGACTAGCGGGTGGTTACAATGAGCAGTTCTTC
many,-,TRBJ2-7,14,TRBV10-3,CAISESQGSYEQYF,TGTGCCATCAGTGAATCGCAGGGTTCCTACGAGCAGTACTTC
-,TRBD2,TRBJ2-2,20,TRBV7-3,CASSSRLAGGTAIDTGELFF,TGTGCCAGCAGCTCCAGACTAGCGGGAGGCACCGCTATTGACACCGGGGAGCTGTTTTTT
many,-,TRBJ2-1,15,TRBV11-2,CASSLAVAEFNEQFF,TGTGCCAGCAGCTTAGCGGTAGCGGAGTTCAATGAGCAGTTCTTC
many,-,TRBJ2-7,16,TRBV6-1,CASSESGAYRGNEQYF,TGTGCCAGCAGTGAATCAGGGGCTTATCGAGGTAACGAGCAGTACTTC
-,-,TRBJ2-3,14,TRBV5-1,CASSLGVGTDTQYF,TGCGCCAGCAGCTTGGGAGTAGGCACAGATACGCAGTATTTT
few,TRBD2,TRBJ2-5,16,TRBV7-9,CASSLLLAGIQETQYF,TGTGCCAGCAGCTTACTCCTAGCGGGGATCCAAGAGACCCAGTACTTC
many,TRBD1,TRBJ1-1,16,TRBV3-1,CASSAGQGAWNTEAFF,TGTGCCAGCAGCGCCGGGCAGGGGGCTTGGAACACTGAAGCTTTCTTT
few,-,TRBJ1-3,15,TRBV29-1,CSVADRTGSGNTIYF,TGCAGCGTTGCAGACAGAACAGGCTCTGGAAACACCATATATTTT
-,TRBD1,TRBJ1-1,20,TRBV5-1,CASSSAGSTGAGMRGTEAFF,TGCGCCAGCAGCTCAGCCGGATCGACAGGGGCGGGGATGAGAGGCACTGAAGCTTTCTTT
-,-,TRBJ1-2,10,TRBV28,CASSLNGYTF,TGTGCCAGCAGTCTAAATGGCTACACCTTC
many,-,TRBJ2-3,14,TRBV27,CASLRGRFPDTQYF,TGTGCCAGCCTGCGGGGAAGATTCCCAGATACGCAGTATTTT
few,-,TRBJ1-3,14,TRBV5-1,CASSLEGPGNTIYF,TGCGCCAGCAGCTTGGAGGGGCCTGGAAACACCATATATTTT
-,TRBD2,TRBJ2-1,15,TRBV2,CASSEGTSGNHEQFF,TGTGCCAGCAGTGAAGGGACTAGCGGGAACCATGAGCAGTTCTTC
-,TRBD2,TRBJ2-5,15,TRBV20-1,CSATGLAGGKETQYF,TGCAGTGCTACGGGACTAGCGGGAGGGAAAGAGACCCAGTACTTC